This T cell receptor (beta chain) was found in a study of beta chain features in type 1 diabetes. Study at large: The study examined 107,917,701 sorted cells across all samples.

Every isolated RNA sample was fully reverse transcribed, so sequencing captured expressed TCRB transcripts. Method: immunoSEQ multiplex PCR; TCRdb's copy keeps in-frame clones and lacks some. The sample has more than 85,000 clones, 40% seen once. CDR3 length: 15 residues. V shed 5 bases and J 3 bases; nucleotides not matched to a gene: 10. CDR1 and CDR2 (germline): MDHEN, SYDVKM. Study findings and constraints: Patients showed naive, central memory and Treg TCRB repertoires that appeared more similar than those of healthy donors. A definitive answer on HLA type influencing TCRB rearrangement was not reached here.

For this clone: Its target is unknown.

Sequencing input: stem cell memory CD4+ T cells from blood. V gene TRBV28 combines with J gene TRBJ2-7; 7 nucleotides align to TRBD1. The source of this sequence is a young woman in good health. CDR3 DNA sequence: TGTGCCAGCAGTGTGGGGACAGTCGGGCTCTACGAGCAGTACTTC. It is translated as CASSVGTVGLYEQYF.